The 9 T cell receptor beta chains given below trace back to one sample, sequenced in a study of graft-versus-host responses after intestinal transplantation. Irradiated stimulators labeled with violet dye, 200,000 in number, were plated with 200,000 CFSE-labeled responders. TCRdb's table, derived via immunoSEQ multiplex PCR, lists solely in-frame clones and lacks some. The profile covers 13,000 to 15,000 clones, with 35% to 40% appearing a single time and over 12% taken by the ten largest. The starting material was alloreactive CD8+ T cells from a mixed lymphocyte reaction culture, obtained before intestinal transplant. The subset: CFSE-low proliferating T cells sorted from roughly six-day pre-transplant mixed lymphocyte reaction (GvH or HvG direction). Receptors originate from a human patient who received an intestinal transplant.

This rearrangement joins TRBV11-2 to TRBJ2-5, with a possible D match to TRBD2 (6 bases). V shed 6 bases and J shed 11 bases, with 22 bases lying between them. The CDR3 consists of 14 residues. Germline V gene sequence: CDR1 SGHAT, CDR2 FQNNGV. Here the CDR3 DNA reads TGTGCCAGCAGTTCAAGGGACTTCGACTACGGGCAGTACTTC. This gives the protein CASSSRDFDYGQYF.

The chain carries TRBV5-1 and TRBJ2-5, with a possible D match to TRBD2 (6 bases). The CDR3 has 17 residues. V lost 1 base and J lost 5, with 21 bases in between. Looked up from germline, CDR1 is SGHRS and CDR2 is YFSETQ. CDR3 in amino acids: CASSLTLARVEGETQYF. The CDR3 bases are TGCGCCAGCAGCTTGACGCTAGCTCGGGTGGAGGGGGAGACCCAGTACTTC.

The rearrangement joins TRBV11-2 to TRBJ2-1; a possible D gene is TRBD1 (5 bases). This CDR3 comprises 15 residues. CDR1 is SGHAT, CDR2 FQNNGV, per germline. Trimming removed 3 bases at V and 0 bases at J, with 9 bases between. In DNA, the CDR3 is TGTGCCAGCAGCTTGGGGCCTAGCTCCTACAATGAGCAGTTCTTC. It encodes CASSLGPSSYNEQFF.

This sequence joins TRBV27 and TRBJ1-2; possibly TRBD1 for D (6 bases). Per germline, CDR1 MNHEY and CDR2 SMNVEV (reference sequence). The V and J ends lost 0 bases and 8 bases respectively, with 10 bases between them. This CDR3 has 13 residues. This CDR3 reads CASSLSGGGGYTF. As DNA, the CDR3 is TGTGCCAGCAGTTTATCAGGGGGAGGGGGCTACACCTTC.

The chain combines TRBV7-9 with TRBJ1-3; 12 nucleotides line up with TRBD1. V lost 4 bases, J lost 3 bases, and 4 bases stayed unmatched. CDR3 length: 16 amino acids. CDR1 SEHNR and CDR2 FQNEAQ come from the germline V gene (reference sequence). CDR3 DNA: TGTGCCAGCAGCTCCGGGGACAGGGGGCTTGGAAACACCATATATTTT. Protein product: CASSSGDRGLGNTIYF. Using reference TRBV7-9 and TRBJ1-3 for the parts outside the CDR3, the full variable domain is DTGVSQNPRHKITKRGQNVTFRCDPISEHNRLYWYRQTLGQGPEFLTYFQNEAQLEKSRLLSDRFSAERPKGSFSTLEIQRTEQGDSAMYLCASSSGDRGLGNTIYFGEGSWLTVV.

The chain recombines TRBV6-6 with TRBJ1-6; 7 nucleotides agree with TRBD1. Germline CDR1 and CDR2: MNHNY and SVGAGI (reference sequence). This CDR3 comprises 14 residues. Germline trimming cut 7 bases from V and 8 bases from J; bases unmatched to any gene: 8. The CDR3 loop reads CASNPGQRYSPLHF. The CDR3 nucleotides are TGTGCCAGCAATCCGGGACAGCGGTATTCACCCCTCCACTTT.

The V gene is TRBV4-3, the J gene TRBJ2-1; no clear D. Trimming shortened V by 3 bases and J by 7 bases, and 4 bases separated the two germline ends. This CDR3 is 11 amino acids long. The germline V gene encodes CDR1 LGHNA and CDR2 YSLEER. The DNA of the CDR3 is TGCGCCAGCAGCCATCTGAATGAGCAGTTCTTC. Protein product: CASSHLNEQFF.

This clone was detected a few times. Sequence at one end of the junction differs from germline and may be a read error. The chain carries TRBV5-4 and TRBJ2-3, with 16 positions matching TRBD2. The CDR3 totals 12 residues. Looked up from germline, CDR1 is SGHNT and CDR2 is YYREEE (reference sequence). Here the CDR3 reads CASSLGTSGRVF. As DNA, the CDR3 is TGTGCCAGCAGCCTTGGGACTAGCGGGAGGGTATTT.

Here the CDR3 reads CASTTSPGVSSGYTF. CDR3 in DNA: TGTGCCAGCACCACCTCCCCGGGGGTCTCGTCGGGCTACACCTTC. The chain recombines TRBV2 with TRBJ1-2; D perhaps matches TRBD1 (5 bases). The V end lost 7 bases, the J end lost 8 bases, and 23 bases lay between the germline ends. The CDR3 is made up of 15 amino acids. The V gene's germline CDR1 is SNHLY and CDR2 FYNNEI.